Below, 18 T cell receptor beta chains from the same sample are listed, as sequenced in a study of blood T cell repertoires in COVID-19. Clones were sequenced by immunoSEQ multiplex PCR, and TCRdb holds only the in-frame ones, with some missing. The sample shows 180,000 or so clones, 70% to 90% of them seen only once. Source material: peripheral blood. All receptors derive from a man aged 55 to 70 with acute or convalescent COVID-19.

The chain uses TRBV28 and TRBJ2-7; TRBD2 matches 14 bases. This CDR3 contains 15 residues. In germline, CDR1 is MDHEN, CDR2 SYDVKM. J was trimmed by 7 bases and V by 5 bases; bases with no gene match: 7. The CDR3 sequence is CASSPRLAGGGEQYF. DNA of the CDR3: TGTGCCAGCAGTCCCAGACTAGCGGGAGGGGGGGAGCAGTACTTC. Filled out from reference TRBV28 and TRBJ2-7, the complete variable domain reads DVKVTQSSRYLVKRTGEKVFLECVQDMDHENMFWYRQDPGLGLRLIYFSYDVKMKEKGDIPEGYSVSREKKERFSLILESASTNQTSMYLCASSPRLAGGGEQYFGPGTRLTVT.

The chain uses TRBV9 and TRBJ2-3, with TRBD2 matching over 8 bases. J was trimmed by 7 bases and V by 4 bases; bases with no gene match: 5. From germline, CDR1 is SGDLS and CDR2 YYNGEE. The CDR3 extends over 13 amino acids. CDR3 residues: CASSRGLDNTQYF. The DNA of the CDR3 is TGTGCCAGCAGCCGGGGACTAGACAATACGCAGTATTTT.

V gene TRBV6-5 combines with J gene TRBJ1-2; 12 bases fit TRBD1. The CDR3 sequence is 14 residues long. The germline V gene has CDR1 MNHEY and CDR2 SVGAGI. V lost 4 bases, J lost 7 bases, and 4 bases stayed unmatched. CDR3 loop: CASSWGQGAGGYTF. The DNA of the CDR3 is TGTGCCAGCAGTTGGGGACAGGGGGCTGGTGGCTACACCTTC.

The chain has TRBV5-1 and TRBJ2-1; 8 nucleotides agree with TRBD1. The CDR3 length is 13 residues. Germline V gives CDR1 SGHRS, CDR2 YFSETQ. J lost 9 bases, V lost 1 base, and 3 bases had no gene match. The CDR3 DNA follows: TGCGCCAGCAGCTTGCAGGGGGCAGGTGAGCAGTTCTTC. Translated: CASSLQGAGEQFF.

The rearrangement joins TRBV6-5 to TRBJ1-2; tentative D call: TRBD1 (6 bases). Germline CDR1 is MNHEY and CDR2 is SVGAGI. The V and J ends lost 7 bases and 2 bases respectively, with 14 bases between them. The CDR3 contains 14 residues. CDR3 sequence (DNA): TGTGCCAGCAACCCGAGGGGGGGAAACTATGGCTACACCTTC. Amino acid sequence: CASNPRGGNYGYTF.

The V and J genes are TRBV7-2 and TRBJ2-3, with D perhaps TRBD1 (5 bases). The germline V gene has CDR1 SGHTA and CDR2 FQGNSA. Trimming removed 2 bases at V and 0 bases at J, with 15 bases between. The CDR3 has 17 amino acids. This CDR3 is CASSLKNRQRSTDTQYF. CDR3 sequence (DNA): TGTGCCAGCAGCTTAAAGAACCGACAGAGAAGCACAGATACGCAGTATTTT. Filled out from reference TRBV7-2 and TRBJ2-3, the complete variable domain reads GAGVSQSPSNKVTEKGKDVELRCDPISGHTALYWYRQSLGQGLEFLIYFQGNSAPDKSGLPSDRFSAERTGGSVSTLTIQRTQQEDSAVYLCASSLKNRQRSTDTQYFGPGTRLTVL.

This sequence joins TRBV30 and TRBJ2-6; 11 bases map to TRBD1. V dropped 1 base and J dropped 3; count of bases not matched to a gene: 8. The CDR3 runs to 18 residues. Germline V gene sequence: CDR1 GTSNPN, CDR2 SVGIG (reference sequence). The CDR3 is CAWSAAGTGGFGANVLTF. The DNA for the CDR3 is TGTGCCTGGAGTGCAGCCGGGACAGGGGGATTTGGGGCCAACGTCCTGACTTTC.

V usage is TRBV11-3 and J usage is TRBJ2-2, with 7 bases aligning to TRBD1. CDR1 and CDR2 (germline): SGHNT, YENEEA. J gave up 4 bases and V 1 base, and 3 bases lay outside the gene matches. The CDR3 extends over 15 amino acids. The CDR3 here is CASSLGYRGTGELFF. In DNA, the CDR3 is TGTGCCAGCAGCTTAGGTTACAGGGGCACCGGGGAGCTGTTTTTT.

V is TRBV28 and J is TRBJ1-1; 10 bases align to TRBD1. J gave up 8 bases and V 5 bases, and 8 bases lay outside the gene matches. The CDR3 is made up of 14 amino acids. In germline, CDR1 is MDHEN, CDR2 SYDVKM. The CDR3 DNA sequence: TGTGCCAGCAGTACCGGGACAGGGGTAAGGGAAGCTTTCTTT. Its translation: CASSTGTGVREAFF. Filled out from reference TRBV28 and TRBJ1-1, the complete variable domain reads DVKVTQSSRYLVKRTGEKVFLECVQDMDHENMFWYRQDPGLGLRLIYFSYDVKMKEKGDIPEGYSVSREKKERFSLILESASTNQTSMYLCASSTGTGVREAFFGQGTRLTVV.

The chain employs TRBV10-1 and TRBJ2-3, with 7 bases fitting TRBD2. After removal of 4 bases from V and 10 bases from J, the junction contained 17 bases not matched to a gene. Germline assignment: CDR1 WNHNN and CDR2 SYGVQD (reference sequence). This CDR3 is built from 16 residues. CDR3 sequence reads: CASSVRAGPPPPSQYF. The CDR3 DNA follows: TGCGCCAGCAGTGTACGAGCGGGACCACCCCCCCCCTCGCAGTATTTT.

The V gene is TRBV2, the J gene TRBJ1-5; no definite D call. The V and J ends lost 6 bases and 1 base respectively, with 10 bases between them. Germline V lookup: CDR1 SNHLY, CDR2 FYNNEI. CDR3 length: 14 residues. The CDR3 coding sequence is TGTGCCAGCAGCCGAATGAGGAGCAATCAGCCCCAGCATTTT. Its protein product is CASSRMRSNQPQHF. The full variable domain, with the rest looked up from reference TRBV2 and TRBJ1-5, is EPEVTQTPSHQVTQMGQEVILRCVPISNHLYFYWYRQILGQKVEFLVSFYNNEISEKSEIFDDQFSVERPDGSNFTLKIRSTKLEDSAMYFCASSRMRSNQPQHFGDGTRLSIL.

The chain links TRBV9 to TRBJ1-2; D ambiguous. Germline CDR1 is SGDLS and CDR2 is YYNGEE. CDR3 length: 14 amino acids. Between the trimmed V and J ends, which lost 0 bases and 8 bases, there was a span of 14 bases. This CDR3 reads CASSVDQSTRGYTF. The DNA of the CDR3 is TGTGCCAGCAGCGTAGATCAATCTACTCGGGGCTACACCTTC.

This clone came up a few times. The rearrangement links TRBV7-2 to TRBJ1-5; 7 bases match TRBD1. This CDR3 comprises 15 residues. V was pared by 0 bases and J by 4 bases, with 3 bases of the junction left unmatched. CDR1 SGHTA and CDR2 FQGNSA come from the germline V gene. In DNA form, the CDR3 reads TGTGCCAGCAGCTTAGCGCCAGGGGGTAATCAGCCCCAGCATTTT. Translation: CASSLAPGGNQPQHF. Supplemented by reference TRBV7-2 and TRBJ1-5, the full variable domain reads GAGVSQSPSNKVTEKGKDVELRCDPISGHTALYWYRQSLGQGLEFLIYFQGNSAPDKSGLPSDRFSAERTGGSVSTLTIQRTQQEDSAVYLCASSLAPGGNQPQHFGDGTRLSIL.

V gene TRBV4-1 combines with J gene TRBJ2-3, with D maybe TRBD1 (6 bases). There are 16 residues in the CDR3. The V and J ends lost 2 bases and 1 base respectively, with 13 bases between them. Per the germline V gene, CDR1 is MGHRA and CDR2 is YSYEKL. This CDR3 is CASSQTGTSRTDTQYF. CDR3 bases: TGCGCCAGCAGCCAAACCGGGACATCCCGCACAGATACGCAGTATTTT.

The rearrangement uses TRBV5-5 and TRBJ1-3; 11 bases match TRBD1. Germline CDR1 reads SGHKS; CDR2 reads YYEKEE (reference sequence). This CDR3 is built from 16 residues. V trimming: 4 bases; J trimming: 0 bases; junction bases outside the gene matches: 3. CDR3 protein: CASSGGTGGSGNTIYF. The CDR3 nucleotides read TGTGCCAGCAGCGGAGGGACAGGGGGCTCTGGAAACACCATATATTTT. Combining the CDR3 with reference TRBV5-5 and TRBJ1-3 gives the whole variable domain DAGVTQSPTHLIKTRGQQVTLRCSPISGHKSVSWYQQVLGQGPQFIFQYYEKEERGRGNFPDRFSARQFPNYSSELNVNALLLGDSALYLCASSGGTGGSGNTIYFGEGSWLTVV.

The chain links TRBV28 to TRBJ1-6; D possibly corresponds to TRBD1 (5 bases). The ends were cut back, 7 bases at V and 2 bases at J, with 15 bases in the middle. CDR3 size: 16 residues. Germline values: CDR1 MDHEN, CDR2 SYDVKM. CDR3 loop: CASNRLSGPYNSPLHF. DNA for the CDR3: TGTGCCAGCAACAGGTTGTCAGGGCCCTATAATTCACCCCTCCACTTT.

This sequence joins TRBV27 and TRBJ2-1, with 9 positions matching TRBD2. This CDR3 has 15 amino acids. The V and J ends lost 8 bases and 0 bases, in that order; junction bases with no gene match: 5. Per germline, CDR1 MNHEY and CDR2 SMNVEV (reference sequence). The CDR3: CASGHSGSSYNEQFF. The CDR3 DNA is TGTGCCAGCGGCCATAGCGGGAGCTCCTACAATGAGCAGTTCTTC.

The chain carries TRBV7-3 and TRBJ2-2; 13 nucleotides line up with TRBD2. From germline, CDR1 is SGHTA and CDR2 FQGTGA. This CDR3 contains 15 residues. V gave up 5 bases and J gave up 8 bases; unmatched junction bases: 5. The CDR3 loop reads CASSRGLAGLGELFF. The CDR3 nucleotides are TGTGCCAGCAGCCGGGGACTAGCGGGACTTGGGGAGCTGTTTTTT.